The rows below give T cell receptor beta chains drawn from one sample of a study of blood T cell repertoires in COVID-19. The assay was immunoSEQ multiplex PCR, and TCRdb's table has in-frame clones only and misses some. This table has approximately 40,000 clones, about 83% appearing once. The material sequenced was peripheral blood. The receptors come from a man in his forties or fifties with COVID-19, enrolled during active disease. The CDR3 runs from the conserved cysteine through the conserved F or W. A D gene is named only where the DNA matches it firmly. The size of a clone is reported for some rows only, either as once, few or many, or as a class for expanded clones.

v_call,d_call,clone_size,j_call,cdr3_nt,cdr3_aa
TRBV6-6,.,.,TRBJ1-2,TGTGCCAGCAGTTACACCGGACAGTATGGCTACACCTTC,CASSYTGQYGYTF
TRBV28,.,once,TRBJ1-2,TGTGCCAGCAGCATCGAGGACTCTAACTATGGCTACACCTTC,CASSIEDSNYGYTF
TRBV21-1,.,.,TRBJ2-3,TGTGCCAGCAAAAGGGGGAGTTTGACAGATACGCAGTATTTT,CASKRGSLTDTQYF
TRBV5-5,.,once,TRBJ1-5,TGTGCCAGCAGCTTGACGGGATATAGCAATCAGCCCCAGCATTTT,CASSLTGYSNQPQHF
TRBV27,TRBD2,once,TRBJ2-1,TGTGCCAGCAGTTTATCAACAGGAGCGGGAGGTCGAGAGCAGTTCTTC,CASSLSTGAGGREQFF
TRBV3-1/TRBV3-2,.,.,TRBJ2-3,TGTGCCAGCAGCCACGGGGACTTCACAGATACGCAGTATTTT,CASSHGDFTDTQYF
TRBV6-4,.,.,TRBJ1-6,TGTGCCAGCAGTGAGAGGGAATCACCCCTCCACTTT,CASSERESPLHF
TRBV5-6,TRBD1,.,TRBJ1-5,TGTGCCAGCAGCCCGGGGACAGGGGAAAATCAGCCCCAGCATTTT,CASSPGTGENQPQHF
TRBV7-2,TRBD1,once,TRBJ2-7,TGTGCCAGCAGCCCTCGGGGACAGGACCTCTCCTACGAGCAGTACTTC,CASSPRGQDLSYEQYF
TRBV14,.,.,TRBJ2-5,TGTGCCAGCAGCCAAAGGGGGTTCCAAGAGACCCAGTACTTC,CASSQRGFQETQYF
TRBV15,TRBD2,.,TRBJ2-6,TGTGCCACCAGCAGAGGAAGGGCTAGCGGGCCGTCTGGGGCCAACGTCCTGACTTTC,CATSRGRASGPSGANVLTF
TRBV4-2,.,few,TRBJ1-1,TGTGCCAGCCGCGAGGGCGGTACCGAAGCTTTCTTT,CASREGGTEAFF
TRBV2,TRBD2,.,TRBJ2-7,TGTGCCAGCGGACGGACTAGCGGGGGTGTGCAGCAGTACTTC,CASGRTSGGVQQYF
TRBV2,TRBD1,.,TRBJ1-4,TGTGCCAGCAGTTATGGACAGGGTGCGGGTATTAATGAAAAACTGTTTTTT,CASSYGQGAGINEKLFF
TRBV2,TRBD2,.,TRBJ2-3,TGTGCCAGCAGCCAAGGGGTAGCGGGGGCCGGCACAGATACGCAGTATTTT,CASSQGVAGAGTDTQYF
TRBV28,TRBD1,.,TRBJ2-7,TGTGCCAGCAGCCCACCTCCCCTACAGGGGGGAGAGCAGTACTTC,CASSPPPLQGGEQYF
TRBV2,.,few,TRBJ2-7,TGTGCCAGCACACGAGGACTTACTGGCGAGCAGTACTTC,CASTRGLTGEQYF
TRBV7-3,TRBD1,once,TRBJ2-5,TGTGCCAGCAGCATGGGACAGGGTCAAGAGACCCAGTACTTC,CASSMGQGQETQYF
TRBV18,TRBD1,.,TRBJ1-1,TGTGCCAGCTCACCCTTACGTGGACAGGTCTACACTGAAGCTTTCTTT,CASSPLRGQVYTEAFF
TRBV7-2,.,.,TRBJ2-2,TGTGCCAGCAGCGGGCGGACAGAGAGGGCCGGGGAGCTGTTTTTT,CASSGRTERAGELFF
TRBV2,TRBD2,.,TRBJ2-5,TGTGCCAGCAGTGATGTAGTGACTAGCGAAGGCGGGACCCAGTACTTC,CASSDVVTSEGGTQYF
TRBV5-5,.,.,TRBJ2-7,TGTGCCAGCAGCTTGGACAGGAGCTCCTACGAGCAGTACTTC,CASSLDRSSYEQYF
TRBV6-1,TRBD2,.,TRBJ2-1,TGTGCCAGCAGTGACCTTAGCGGGGGCTACAATGAGCAGTTCTTC,CASSDLSGGYNEQFF
TRBV24-1,TRBD1,.,TRBJ1-5,TGTGCCACCGCAGGGGGCCTTGGTCAGCCCCAGCATTTT,CATAGGLGQPQHF
TRBV3-1/TRBV3-2,TRBD1,.,TRBJ1-2,TGTGCCAGCAGCCAGGACAGGTCGTGGGGACCTCATGGCTACACCTTC,CASSQDRSWGPHGYTF
TRBV4-2,.,.,TRBJ1-1,TGTGCCAGCAGCCCTCACAGGGAGAAGAACACTGAAGCTTTCTTT,CASSPHREKNTEAFF
TRBV3-1/TRBV3-2,TRBD1,few,TRBJ1-3,TGTGCCAGCAGCCAATGGACAGGGACCTCTGGAAACACCATATATTTT,CASSQWTGTSGNTIYF
TRBV29-1,TRBD1,.,TRBJ2-1,TGCAGCGTTGTGGGGGGAACCGGGACAGGGTCTTTCAATGAGCAGTTCTTC,CSVVGGTGTGSFNEQFF
TRBV5-1,.,few,TRBJ2-7,TGCGCCAGCAGCAAAGACTCAGGGGCCTACGAGCAGTACTTC,CASSKDSGAYEQYF
TRBV19,.,.,TRBJ1-5,TGTGCCAGTAGTATTCCAGAATGGAGTCAGCCCCAGCATTTT,CASSIPEWSQPQHF
TRBV5-1,.,.,TRBJ1-2,TGCGCCAGCAGCTTGGTCAGGGGCTATGGCTACACCTTC,CASSLVRGYGYTF
TRBV30,TRBD2,.,TRBJ2-1,TGTGCCTGGTCTAGCGGGGGGGGAACCAATGAGCAGTTCTTC,CAWSSGGGTNEQFF
TRBV9,.,.,TRBJ1-1,TGTGCCAGCAGCGTAGGGGCCCAGGTCACTGAAGCTTTCTTT,CASSVGAQVTEAFF
TRBV11-2,.,.,TRBJ1-1,TGTGCCAGCAGCATCGGGGTGAACACTGAAGCTTTCTTT,CASSIGVNTEAFF
TRBV11-2,.,.,TRBJ1-2,TGTGCCAGCAGCCCCTTCGCCAGAAGCTACACCTTC,CASSPFARSYTF
TRBV3-1/TRBV3-2,TRBD2,.,TRBJ2-1,TGTGCCAGCAGCCAAGGAAATAGCGGGAGCGATGAGCAGTTCTTC,CASSQGNSGSDEQFF
TRBV3-1/TRBV3-2,.,few,TRBJ2-3,TGTGCCAGCAGCCAAGAACGGGGCAGGAGGGGCACAGATACGCAGTATTTT,CASSQERGRRGTDTQYF
TRBV2,.,few,TRBJ2-7,TGTGCCAGCAGGCGGGGAGTCTCCTACGAGCAGTACTTC,CASRRGVSYEQYF
TRBV30,TRBD1,.,TRBJ1-6,TGTGCCTGGGGGACAGAGAATTCACCCCTCCACTTT,CAWGTENSPLHF
TRBV21-1,.,.,TRBJ2-7,TGTGCCAGCAGCCCCACCCTGAGGGTGCGGACCGAGCAGTACTTC,CASSPTLRVRTEQYF
TRBV23-1,.,.,TRBJ1-1,TGCGCCAGCACCCAGGGTCCAGCCCTTGAAGCTTTCTTT,CASTQGPALEAFF
TRBV6-5,TRBD1,.,TRBJ2-7,TGTGCCATCGCGGTGGGGGACAGGGGGAGGTACGAGCAGTACTTC,CAIAVGDRGRYEQYF
TRBV5-1,.,few,TRBJ2-7,TGCGCCAGCAGCTTTCAGGGTGAGTCCTACGAGCAGTACTTC,CASSFQGESYEQYF
TRBV5-1,.,.,TRBJ1-2,TGCGCCAGCAGCTTGGGACATAACTATGGCTACACCTTC,CASSLGHNYGYTF
TRBV6-5,.,.,TRBJ2-2,TGTGCCAGCAGTCCCACCGGGGGTGGTTCGGGGGAGCTGTTTTTT,CASSPTGGGSGELFF
TRBV4-1,TRBD2,.,TRBJ2-3,TGCGCCAGCAGCTATCTTAGCGGGGGAAGAAATACGCAGTATTTT,CASSYLSGGRNTQYF
TRBV6-4,.,once,TRBJ1-4,TGTGCCAGCAGTGCAATTGGGGGAGGAAAACTGTTTTTT,CASSAIGGGKLFF